This TCR beta chain was identified during a study of CD8 T cells in Susac syndrome. A quantity of roughly 0.5 to 1 ug RNA underwent reverse transcription using random hexamers. Coverage of TCR beta CDR3 amplification by immunoSEQ multiplex PCR extended to 54 Vbeta and 13 Jbeta. TCRdb passed the immunoSEQ multiplex PCR reads through MiXCR, listing each CDR3 protein once. The data show a few hundred thousand distinct CDR3 sequences, around nine tenths seen once. Germline V CDR1 and CDR2: SEHNR, FQNEAQ (reference sequence). The length of the CDR3 is 14 residues. V was cut by 3 bases and J by 2 bases, with 10 bases left in between. Negative isolation yielded CD4+ and CD8+ T cells, and FACS enriched TEMRA cells.

The chain combines TRBV7-9 with TRBJ1-1; TRBD1 is a possible D gene (6 bases). Sequencing input: CD8+ T cells from PBMCs. The sequence came from a human donor with multiple sclerosis. The DNA of the CDR3 is TGTGCCAGCAGCTTCGGACAGTCAAACACTGAAGCTTTCTTT. This gives the protein CASSFGQSNTEAFF.